The sample holds many counts of the clone carrying this T cell receptor (beta chain). Its antigen is as yet unknown. Libraries of bulk TCR were made by previously described methods (with listed TCR primers). In TCRdb, the PCR reads were re-called with MiXCR into one record per CDR3 protein. This sample carries 350,000 or so distinct CDR3 sequences, 20% to 25% of them seen once, and the ten largest clones take 0.81%. These data come from a study of molecular identifiers for immune sequencing clone quantification. General study findings and limits: In naive cells, clones above 20 RNA copies held under 1% of molecules, whereas in effector cells they held over 99%.

V lost 3 bases and J 6 bases, leaving 24 bases between the germline ends. In germline, CDR1 is SGHAT, CDR2 FQNNGV. The CDR3 length is 18 residues. V gene TRBV11-2 combines with J gene TRBJ2-1; D not certain. Material: naive CD8+ T cells from blood, with Jurkat cell RNA spiked in. Subset reported: FACS-sorted CD8+CD4-CCR7+CD45RA+ naive T cells. This receptor was taken from a human donor in good health. Some libraries in this study had Jurkat cell RNA spiked in. The CDR3 DNA reads TGTGCCAGCAGCTTCTACCCAGACATATCCCCCCATTCCAATGAGCAGTTCTTC. This gives the protein CASSFYPDISPHSNEQFF.